The TCR beta chain under discussion was sequenced for a study of cytomegalovirus exposure and HLA in healthy donors. TCRdb keeps only in-frame clones here, not all; method: immunoSEQ multiplex PCR. The profile covers about 250,000 clones, with 87% appearing a single time and more than 10% taken by the ten largest. This clone came up a few times. V was pared by 5 bases and J by 8 bases, with 13 bases between. CDR3 length: 13 residues. Germline CDR1 reads SGHNT; CDR2 reads YENEEA. This TCR was sampled from a man aged 18 to 29 in good health and CMV-seropositive. Sequencing was performed on PBMCs. The J gene is TRBJ2-1, the V gene TRBV11-3; D is possibly TRBD1 (6 bases). Here the CDR3 DNA reads TGTGCCAGCAGCATACAGGGTCGGGATGAGCAGTTCTTC. It specifies CASSIQGRDEQFF.